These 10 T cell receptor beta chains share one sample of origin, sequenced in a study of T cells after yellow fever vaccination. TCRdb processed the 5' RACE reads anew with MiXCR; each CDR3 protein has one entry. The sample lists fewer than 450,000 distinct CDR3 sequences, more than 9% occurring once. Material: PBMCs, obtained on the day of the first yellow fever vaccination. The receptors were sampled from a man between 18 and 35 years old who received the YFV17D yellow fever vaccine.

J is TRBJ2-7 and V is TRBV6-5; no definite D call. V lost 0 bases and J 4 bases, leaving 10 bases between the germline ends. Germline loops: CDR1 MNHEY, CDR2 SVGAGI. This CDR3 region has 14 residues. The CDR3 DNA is TGTGCCAGCAGTTACTCAGGGTCCGGATACGAGCAGTACGTC. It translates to CASSYSGSGYEQYV.

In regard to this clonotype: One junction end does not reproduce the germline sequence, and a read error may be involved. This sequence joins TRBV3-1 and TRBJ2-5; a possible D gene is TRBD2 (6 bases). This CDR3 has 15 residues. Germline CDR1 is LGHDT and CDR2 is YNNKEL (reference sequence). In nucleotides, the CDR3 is TGTGCCTGCAGCTCCCTAGCGAGGAGGCAAGAGACCCAGTACTTC. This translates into CACSSLARRQETQYF.

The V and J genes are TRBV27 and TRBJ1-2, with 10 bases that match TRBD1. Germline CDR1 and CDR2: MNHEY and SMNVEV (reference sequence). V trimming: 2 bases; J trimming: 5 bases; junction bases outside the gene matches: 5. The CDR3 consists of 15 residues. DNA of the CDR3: TGTGCCAGCAGTTTAGCCCGGACAGGGGGATATGGCTACACCTTC. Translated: CASSLARTGGYGYTF.

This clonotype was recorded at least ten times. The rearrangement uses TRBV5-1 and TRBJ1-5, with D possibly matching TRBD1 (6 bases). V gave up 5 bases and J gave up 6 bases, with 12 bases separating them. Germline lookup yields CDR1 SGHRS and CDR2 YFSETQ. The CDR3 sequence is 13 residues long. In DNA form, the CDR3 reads TGCGCCAGCAGTCCTGAGGGGGTTCAGCCCCAGCATTTT. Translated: CASSPEGVQPQHF.

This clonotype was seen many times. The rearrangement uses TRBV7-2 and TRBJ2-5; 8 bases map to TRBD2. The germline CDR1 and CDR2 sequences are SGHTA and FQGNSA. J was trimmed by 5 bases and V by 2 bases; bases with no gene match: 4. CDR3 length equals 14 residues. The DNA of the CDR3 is TGTGCCAGCAGCTTATTGGGCGGGAGGGAGACCCAGTACTTC. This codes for CASSLLGGRETQYF.

The CDR3 DNA is TGTGCCAGCAGCCATTCAGCGGGGGGATCATTCTATGAGCAGTTCTTC. Its translation: CASSHSAGGSFYEQFF. The chain combines TRBV3-1 with TRBJ2-1; 9 bases fit TRBD2. CDR1 is LGHDT and CDR2 is YNNKEL in the germline V gene (reference sequence). V lost 3 bases, J lost 8 bases, and 11 bases stayed unmatched. This CDR3 has 16 residues.

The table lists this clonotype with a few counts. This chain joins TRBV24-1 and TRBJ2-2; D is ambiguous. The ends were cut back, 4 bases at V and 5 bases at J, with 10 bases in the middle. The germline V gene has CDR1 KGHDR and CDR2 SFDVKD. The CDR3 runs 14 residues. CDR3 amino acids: CATSDPRATGELFF. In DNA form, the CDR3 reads TGTGCCACCAGTGACCCGAGAGCGACCGGGGAGCTGTTTTTT.

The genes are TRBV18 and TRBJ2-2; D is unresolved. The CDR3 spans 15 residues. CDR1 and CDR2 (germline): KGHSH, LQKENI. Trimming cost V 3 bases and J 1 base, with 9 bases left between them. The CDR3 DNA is TGTGCCAGCTCACCGTCGGCGGTGAACACCGGGGAGCTGTTTTTT. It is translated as CASSPSAVNTGELFF.

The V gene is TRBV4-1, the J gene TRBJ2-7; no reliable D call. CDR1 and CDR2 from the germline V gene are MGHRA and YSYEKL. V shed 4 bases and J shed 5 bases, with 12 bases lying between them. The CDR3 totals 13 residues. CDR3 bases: TGCGCCAGCAGCCTGCAGTCAGATCACGAGCAGTACGTC. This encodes CASSLQSDHEQYV.

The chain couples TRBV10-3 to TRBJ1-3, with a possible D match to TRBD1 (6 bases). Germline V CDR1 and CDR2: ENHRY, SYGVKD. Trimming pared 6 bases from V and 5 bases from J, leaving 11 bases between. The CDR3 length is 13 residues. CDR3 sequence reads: CAISPGDRNTIYF. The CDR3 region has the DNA TGTGCCATCAGCCCGGGGGACAGAAACACCATATATTTT.